Listed here is a single T cell receptor beta chain. Its antigen remains undetermined. Base qualities are missing; no much larger clone stands one base away. The entry originates in a study of PD-1 blockade in classical Hodgkin lymphoma (dated by TCRdb to about 2020). Some background on the complete study: Nivolumab dosing was 3 mg/kg intravenously every 2 weeks, continuing until either disease progression or unacceptable toxicity. The study used CyTOF and TCR beta sequencing to define a peripheral blood immune signature of response to PD-1 blockade in classical Hodgkin lymphoma. What the study reported, not specific to this receptor: Patients starting nivolumab less than 1 year after ASCT had lower diversity and were excluded from later analyses to avoid confounding by immune reconstitution. The study covered only a single clinical trial cohort, and the causes of the repertoire differences, possibly disease activity or prior therapy, were still not defined. CD4+ but not CD8+ TCR diversity rose significantly by C4D1 (p=0.0027 vs p=0.16), most apparent in complete responders (p=0.02). Baseline TCR diversity was reported to be lower in newly diagnosed patients than in healthy donors, and even lower in relapsed/refractory patients. Among trial patients, those achieving complete response had baseline diversity similar to that of newly diagnosed patients, while diversity was significantly lower in partial responders and progressors.

Genomic DNA was extracted with the Qiagen DNeasy kit from unsorted PBMCs and from negatively selected CD4+ and CD8+ fractions. Using primers that anneal to V and J segments, immunoSEQ multiplex PCR amplified the TCR beta CDR3 regions. A synthetic immune receptor repertoire was used to minimize amplification bias, and any remaining bias was removed computationally after sequencing. In the original analysis: Repertoire diversity was quantified as the Shannon entropy index using custom Python scripts. The unsorted, CD4+ and CD8+ repertoires were each analyzed separately, with the exception of combined analyses, where CD4+ and CD8+ sequences were merged in silico. Clonal expansion was defined as at least a 2-fold frequency increase after treatment relative to C1D1, with a pseudocount of 0.5 for undetected baseline clones. Singleton clones were defined as clones with 0 or 1 copy at C1D1, and non-singleton clones were defined as clones with 2 or more copies. Clones expanded in unsorted samples were assigned a CD4+, CD8+ or unknown annotation through matching of protein sequences in sorted samples from the same patient. Diversity changes from C1D1 to C4D1 were tested in paired samples using Wilcoxon tests. The table comes from immuneACCESS by way of TCRdb, which keeps in-frame sequences with V and J called. Part of the clones is missing from these tables; in studies checked, under half for an unresolved V gene and the rest for unknown reasons. The D gene and trimming were derived from the DNA, and the V and J assignments and clone size from that table. This sample gives approximately 44,000 clones in total; 60% to 85% of them show up just once. Clones ranked in the top ten supply roughly 3% of the sample.

From the cysteine up to the phenylalanine, the CDR3 has a length of 17 residues. Only the CDR3 portion is preserved as DNA: 51 bases, with reading frame beginning at the first base. Per the germline V gene (reference sequence), LNHDA is the CDR1 and SQIVND is the CDR2. Trimming removed 3 bases from V and 2 bases from J; the gene matches leave 4 bases unexplained. The time point label of this sample denotes: cycle 1 day 1 (C1D1), immediately before nivolumab initiation. Relapse after autologous stem cell transplantation had occurred in all trial patients, and cohorts A, B and C were distinguished by prior brentuximab vedotin exposure. The trial cohort comprised approximately 55 patients with relapsed/refractory classical Hodgkin lymphoma whose best overall responses were complete response, partial response or progressive disease. Single-agent nivolumab was administered to trial patients in the multi-cohort phase II CheckMate 205 trial. An independent review committee assessed best overall response by applying the 2007 International Working Group response criteria. Trial PBMCs were collected immediately before nivolumab initiation (C1D1) and during therapy at cycle 2 day 1 and cycle 4 day 1. After peripheral blood was drawn into 8 mL Vacutainer Cell Preparation Tubes, PBMCs were isolated by centrifugation and then cryopreserved.

The chain is assembled from TRBV19 and TRBJ2-6; 10 central nucleotides agree with TRBD2. The TCR was taken from a human donor with classical Hodgkin lymphoma. The input for sequencing was peripheral blood mononuclear cells (PBMCs), taken at baseline. The DNA sequence reads TGTGCCAGTAGTATCCTAGCGGGAGTCACTGGGGCCAACGTCCTGACTTTC. This gives the protein CASSILAGVTGANVLTF. Extended through the reference TRBV19 and TRBJ2-6 proteins, this CDR3 yields the full variable domain: DGGITQSPKYLFRKEGQNVTLSCEQNLNHDAMYWYRQDPGQGLRLIYYSQIVNDFQKGDIAEGYSVSREKKESFPLTVTSAQKNPTAFYLCASSILAGVTGANVLTFGAGSRLTVL.